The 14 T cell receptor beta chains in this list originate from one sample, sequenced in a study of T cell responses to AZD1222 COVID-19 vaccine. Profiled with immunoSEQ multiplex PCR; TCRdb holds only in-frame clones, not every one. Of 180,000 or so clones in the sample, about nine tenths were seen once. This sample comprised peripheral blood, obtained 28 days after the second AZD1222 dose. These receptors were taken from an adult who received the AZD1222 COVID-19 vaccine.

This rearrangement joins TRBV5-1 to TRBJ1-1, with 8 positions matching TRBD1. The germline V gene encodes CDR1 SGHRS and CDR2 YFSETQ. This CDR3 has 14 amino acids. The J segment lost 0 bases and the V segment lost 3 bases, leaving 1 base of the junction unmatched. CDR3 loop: CASSSQGVNTEAFF. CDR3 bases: TGCGCCAGCAGCTCACAGGGGGTGAACACTGAAGCTTTCTTT.

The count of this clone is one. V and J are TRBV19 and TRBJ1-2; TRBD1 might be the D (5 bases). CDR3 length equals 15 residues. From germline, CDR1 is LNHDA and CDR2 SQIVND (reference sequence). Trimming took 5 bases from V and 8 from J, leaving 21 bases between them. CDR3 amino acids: CASSATDQGAKGYTF. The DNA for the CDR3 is TGTGCCAGTAGTGCCACCGATCAGGGTGCAAAGGGCTACACCTTC.

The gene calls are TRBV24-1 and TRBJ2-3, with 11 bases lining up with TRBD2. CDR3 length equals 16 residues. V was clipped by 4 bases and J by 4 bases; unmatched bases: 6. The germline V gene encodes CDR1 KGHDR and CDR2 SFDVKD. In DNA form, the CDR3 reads TGTGCCACCAGTGACCCCATAGCGGGAGGGCCAGATACGCAGTATTTT. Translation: CATSDPIAGGPDTQYF.

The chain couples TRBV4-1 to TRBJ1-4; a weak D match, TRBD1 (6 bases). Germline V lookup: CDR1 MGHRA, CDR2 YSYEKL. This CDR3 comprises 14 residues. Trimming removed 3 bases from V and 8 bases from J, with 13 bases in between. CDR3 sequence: CASSQGDTLEKLFF. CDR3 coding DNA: TGCGCCAGCAGCCAGGGGGACACCTTAGAAAAACTGTTTTTT.

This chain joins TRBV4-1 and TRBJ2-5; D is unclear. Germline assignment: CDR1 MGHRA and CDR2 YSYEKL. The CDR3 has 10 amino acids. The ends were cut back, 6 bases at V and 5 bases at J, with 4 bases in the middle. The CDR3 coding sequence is TGCGCCAGCAGATGGGAGACCCAGTACTTC. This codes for CASRWETQYF.

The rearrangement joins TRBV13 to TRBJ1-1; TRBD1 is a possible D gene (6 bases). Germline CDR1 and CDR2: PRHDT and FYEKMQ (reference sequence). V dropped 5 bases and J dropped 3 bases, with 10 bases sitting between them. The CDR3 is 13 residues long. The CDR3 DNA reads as TGTGCCAGCAGCCGGACAGTTTACACTGAAGCTTTCTTT. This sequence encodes CASSRTVYTEAFF.

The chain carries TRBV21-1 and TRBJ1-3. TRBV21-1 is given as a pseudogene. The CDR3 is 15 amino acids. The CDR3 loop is CASSKDRGPGNTIYF. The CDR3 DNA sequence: TGTGCCAGCAGCAAAGATCGGGGGCCCGGAAACACCATATATTTT.

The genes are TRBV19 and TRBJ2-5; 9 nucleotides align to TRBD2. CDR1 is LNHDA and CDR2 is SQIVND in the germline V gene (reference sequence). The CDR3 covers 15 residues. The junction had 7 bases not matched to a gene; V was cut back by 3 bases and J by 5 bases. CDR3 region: CASSMRAGGGETQYF. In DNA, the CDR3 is TGTGCCAGTAGTATGAGAGCGGGAGGTGGTGAGACCCAGTACTTC.

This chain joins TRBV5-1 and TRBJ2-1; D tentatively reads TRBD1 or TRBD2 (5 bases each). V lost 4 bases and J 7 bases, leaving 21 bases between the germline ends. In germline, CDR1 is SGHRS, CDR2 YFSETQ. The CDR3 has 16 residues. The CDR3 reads CASSGDRGRMGNEQFF. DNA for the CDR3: TGCGCCAGCAGCGGCGACCGGGGCCGGATGGGAAATGAGCAGTTCTTC.

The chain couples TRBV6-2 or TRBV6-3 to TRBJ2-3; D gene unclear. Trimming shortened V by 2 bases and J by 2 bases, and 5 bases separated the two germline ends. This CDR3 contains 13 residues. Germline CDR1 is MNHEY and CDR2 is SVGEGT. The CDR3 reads CASSYVHTDTQYF. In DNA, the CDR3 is TGTGCCAGCAGTTACGTCCACACAGATACGCAGTATTTT.

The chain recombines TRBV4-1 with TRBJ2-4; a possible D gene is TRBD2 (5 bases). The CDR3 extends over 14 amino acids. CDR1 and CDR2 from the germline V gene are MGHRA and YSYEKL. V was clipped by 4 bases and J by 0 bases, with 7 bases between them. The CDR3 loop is CASSRGLAKNIQYF. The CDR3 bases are TGCGCCAGCAGCCGAGGGCTAGCCAAAAACATTCAGTACTTC.

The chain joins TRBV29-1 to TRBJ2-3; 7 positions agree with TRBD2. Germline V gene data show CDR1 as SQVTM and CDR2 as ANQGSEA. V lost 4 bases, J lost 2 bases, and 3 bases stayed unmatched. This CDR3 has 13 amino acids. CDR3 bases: TGCAGCGTTGGCGGGAGAAACACAGATACGCAGTATTTT. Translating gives CSVGGRNTDTQYF.

The DNA for the CDR3 is TGTGCCAGTAGTATAGGTGCGGGAGGGCTAGAGACCCAGTACTTC. It is translated as CASSIGAGGLETQYF. This rearrangement joins TRBV19 to TRBJ2-5; 9 bases match TRBD2. Germline CDR1 and CDR2: LNHDA and SQIVND (reference sequence). V lost 1 base, J lost 4 bases, and 4 bases stayed unmatched. The CDR3 spans 15 residues.

DNA of the CDR3: TGTGCCAGCAGTGAAAACCGCCTGGAAAATAGCAATCAGCCCCAGCATTTT. It encodes CASSENRLENSNQPQHF. The chain employs TRBV6-1 and TRBJ1-5; no definite D call. CDR3 length: 17 amino acids. Germline V gene sequence: CDR1 MNHNS, CDR2 SASEGT. Trimming took 2 bases from V and 0 from J, leaving 14 bases between them.